These 5 T cell receptor beta chains were all obtained from the same sample, sequenced in a study of cytomegalovirus exposure and HLA in healthy donors. Use of 60 Vbeta and 13 Jbeta primers characterized the PCR. The data were produced by immunoSEQ multiplex PCR, yet TCRdb's version contains in-frame clones alone and is incomplete. The sample yields around 190,000 clones, 65% to 90% seen once. Input material: PBMCs. The receptors derive from a woman aged 50 to 60 in good health and CMV-seronegative.

The gene calls are TRBV5-3 and TRBJ2-4; D is uncertain. TRBV5-3 is an ORF, with its function uncertain. CDR3 length: 17 amino acids. The germline V and J ends were trimmed by 0 bases and 1 base, with 14 bases remaining between them. The CDR3 sequence: CARSLETWRYAKNIQYF. CDR3 coding DNA: TGTGCCAGAAGCTTGGAGACTTGGCGCTATGCCAAAAACATTCAGTACTTC.

This chain joins TRBV9 and TRBJ2-1; 7 bases line up with TRBD2. CDR1 and CDR2 from the germline V gene are SGDLS and YYNGEE. The CDR3 covers 16 residues. J lost 7 bases, V lost 0 bases, and 10 bases had no gene match. CDR3 amino acids: CASSVEVETSHNEQFF. CDR3 DNA: TGTGCCAGCAGCGTAGAGGTAGAGACTAGCCATAATGAGCAGTTCTTC.

This sequence joins TRBV9 and TRBJ2-2; D perhaps matches TRBD1 (5 bases). V lost 6 bases to trimming and J lost 4 bases, with 13 bases between them. Germline V gene lookup returns CDR1 SGDLS and CDR2 YYNGEE. CDR3 length: 14 residues. CDR3 in amino acids: CASTDSLITGELFF. In nucleotides, the CDR3 is TGTGCCAGCACCGACAGCCTAATCACCGGGGAGCTGTTTTTT.

The gene calls are TRBV7-8 and TRBJ1-1; the D gene is possibly TRBD1 (6 bases). V was pared by 0 bases and J by 1 base, with 9 bases between. CDR3 length equals 15 residues. Germline lookup yields CDR1 SGHVS and CDR2 FQNEAQ. The CDR3 DNA reads TGTGCCAGCAGCTTAGCGGGGGGGCGGAACACTGAAGCTTTCTTT. It is translated as CASSLAGGRNTEAFF.

The chain has TRBV5-5 and TRBJ2-6; 10 nucleotides align to TRBD1. The CDR3 totals 18 residues. After removal of 0 bases from V and 1 base from J, the junction contained 4 bases not matched to a gene. Germline values: CDR1 SGHKS, CDR2 YYEKEE (reference sequence). The CDR3 sequence: CASSLAGTGVSGANVLTF. CDR3 sequence (DNA): TGTGCCAGCAGCTTGGCCGGGACAGGGGTATCTGGGGCCAACGTCCTGACTTTC.